This T cell receptor (beta chain) was observed in a study of blood T cell repertoires in COVID-19. The wider study: Sites across the United States, Italy and Spain contributed samples from acute and convalescent COVID-19. In each case, the material was cDNA or gDNA derived from T cells, B-cell-depleted T cells, or PBMCs.

Assay used: immunoSEQ multiplex PCR; TCRdb lists only in-frame clones, some missing. Seen here are roughly 250,000 clones, about 80% observed once, and the top ten hold 1.5% to 2%. The CDR3 consists of 15 residues. V was trimmed by 3 bases and J by 1 base, leaving 13 bases between them. Germline CDR1 is SGHDT and CDR2 is YYEEEE. The source of this sequence is a woman older than 75 with acute or convalescent COVID-19. The V gene is TRBV5-6, the J gene TRBJ2-5; possibly TRBD2 for D (6 bases). Sequenced material: peripheral blood. The CDR3 DNA sequence: TGTGCCAGCAGCTCCGCGGGGACCACCCAAGAGACCCAGTACTTC. This translates into CASSSAGTTQETQYF.